The 4 T cell receptor beta chains below all came from one sample that was sequenced in a study of blood T cell repertoires in COVID-19. Profiled with immunoSEQ multiplex PCR; TCRdb holds only in-frame clones, not every one. Among around 200,000 clones listed, 84% were seen once. Sequenced input: peripheral blood. Receptor source: a man aged 25-40 years with active or convalescent COVID-19.

Concerning this clone itself: This specimen includes other DNA sequences encoding the same CDR3. The V and J genes are TRBV6-5 and TRBJ1-6; 9 bases map to TRBD1. V was pared by 5 bases and J by 7 bases, with 3 bases of the junction left unmatched. The CDR3 consists of 14 residues. CDR1 is MNHEY, CDR2 SVGAGI, per germline. In nucleotides, the CDR3 is TGTGCCAGCAGTCGGACAGGGGACAATTCACCCCTCCACTTT. Protein: CASSRTGDNSPLHF.

The rearrangement joins TRBV19 to TRBJ1-5; D possibly corresponds to TRBD1 (6 bases). V shed 1 base and J shed 4 bases, with 14 bases lying between them. Germline assignment: CDR1 LNHDA and CDR2 SQIVND (reference sequence). The CDR3 is 16 residues long. The CDR3 spells CASSIGSRGTNQPQHF. CDR3 in DNA: TGTGCCAGTAGTATAGGATCCAGGGGTACAAATCAGCCCCAGCATTTT.

V is TRBV13 and J is TRBJ2-7; D possibly corresponds to TRBD2 (6 bases). CDR3 size: 14 residues. The germline V gene encodes CDR1 PRHDT and CDR2 FYEKMQ (reference sequence). The V end was cut by 6 bases, the J end by 2 bases, with 14 bases between. CDR3 region: CASSEGRDAYEQYF. The CDR3 nucleotides are TGTGCCAGCAGTGAGGGGCGGGATGCCTACGAGCAGTACTTC.

The CDR3 coding sequence is TGTGCCACCAGTGACACCCACGGGCAGGGTTCCGAGCAGTACTTC. Amino acids: CATSDTHGQGSEQYF. The chain combines TRBV24-1 with TRBJ2-7, with D possibly TRBD1 on 5 matching bases. Trimming took off 4 bases at V and 6 bases at J, with 18 bases between the two ends. In germline, CDR1 is KGHDR, CDR2 SFDVKD. CDR3 length equals 15 residues.